This T cell receptor beta chain originates from a study of blood T cells in healthy people across ages. The study's findings and limits: Donor CMV status was unknown, possibly confounding expanded clonotype changes.

Each donor gave around 9.6 milliliters of peripheral blood. A second PCR, run for roughly 6 to 11 cycles, used a sample-barcoded 5' primer plus a J-beta primer mix. From the 5' RACE reads, TCRdb called clonotypes with MiXCR, one entry per CDR3 protein. The sample holds some 1.5 million distinct CDR3 sequences, over 25% seen once. Concerning this clonotype: Its antigen is still unknown.

The CDR3 runs to 13 residues. The V end lost 2 bases, the J end lost 7 bases, and 12 bases lay between the germline ends. Germline V CDR1 and CDR2: LGHNT, FRNRAP. The genes are TRBV12-5 and TRBJ2-7, with D possibly being TRBD2 (5 bases). This clonotype was obtained from a woman aged 30 to 39 in good health. The source material was blood. This chain's CDR3 is CASGLSGMGEQYF. CDR3 sequence (DNA): TGTGCTAGTGGTTTGTCCGGGATGGGGGAGCAGTACTTC.